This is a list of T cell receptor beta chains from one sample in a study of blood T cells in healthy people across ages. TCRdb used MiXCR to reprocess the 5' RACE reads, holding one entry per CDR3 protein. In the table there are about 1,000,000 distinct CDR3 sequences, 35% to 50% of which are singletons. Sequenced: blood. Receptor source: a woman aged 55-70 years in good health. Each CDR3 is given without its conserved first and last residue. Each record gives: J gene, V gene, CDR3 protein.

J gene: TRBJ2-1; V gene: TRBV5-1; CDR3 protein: ASSLVSGFSNEQF
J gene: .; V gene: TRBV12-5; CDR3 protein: ASGLVDRSSTYEQY
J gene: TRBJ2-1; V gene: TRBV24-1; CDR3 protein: ATSDSAWGYNEQF
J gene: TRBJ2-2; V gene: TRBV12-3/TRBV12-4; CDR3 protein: ASSQTGDTGELF
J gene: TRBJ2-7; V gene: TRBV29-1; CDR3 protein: SVVGGSSYEQY
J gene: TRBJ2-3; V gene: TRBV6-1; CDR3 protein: ASSEGHTDTQY
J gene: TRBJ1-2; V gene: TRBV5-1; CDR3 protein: ASSPGRTTFYGYT
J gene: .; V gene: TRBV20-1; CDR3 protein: SARDADQVQETQY
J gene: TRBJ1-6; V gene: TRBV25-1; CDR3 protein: ASSESRGSNSPLH
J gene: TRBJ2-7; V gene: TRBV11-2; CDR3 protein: ASQTGAYEQY
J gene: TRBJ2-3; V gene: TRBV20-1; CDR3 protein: SALGGRTDTQY
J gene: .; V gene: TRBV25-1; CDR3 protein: ASSRGVVGETQY
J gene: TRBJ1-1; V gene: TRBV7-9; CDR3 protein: ASSSDRTVESTEAF
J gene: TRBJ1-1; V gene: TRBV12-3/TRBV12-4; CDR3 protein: ASTGRPNTEAF
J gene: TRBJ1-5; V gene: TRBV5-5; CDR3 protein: ASSLYRVGPQH
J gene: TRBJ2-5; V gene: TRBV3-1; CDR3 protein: ASSQGWVGRGQETQY
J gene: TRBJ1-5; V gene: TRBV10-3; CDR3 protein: AIREDRENQPQH
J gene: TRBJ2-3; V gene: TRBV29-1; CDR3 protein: SVLIGSSTDTQY
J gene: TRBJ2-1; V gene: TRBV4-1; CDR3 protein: ASKTHRDSPSYNEQF
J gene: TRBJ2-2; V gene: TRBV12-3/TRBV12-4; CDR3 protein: ASSSDVPNTGELF
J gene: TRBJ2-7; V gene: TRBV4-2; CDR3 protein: ASSQEFKRPREGPYEQY
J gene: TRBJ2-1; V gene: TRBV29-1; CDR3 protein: SVFGGGRALNEQF
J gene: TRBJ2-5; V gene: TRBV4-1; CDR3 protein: ASSHPPGQLQETQY
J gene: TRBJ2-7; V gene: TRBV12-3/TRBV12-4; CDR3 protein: ASRGISAYEQY
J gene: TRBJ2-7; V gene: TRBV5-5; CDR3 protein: ASSLGGFAYEQY
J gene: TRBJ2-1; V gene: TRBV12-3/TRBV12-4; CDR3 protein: ASSPRTGLAGTEQF
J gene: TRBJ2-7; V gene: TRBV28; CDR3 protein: ASTPVVGYEQY
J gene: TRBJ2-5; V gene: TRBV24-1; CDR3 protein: ATSEGQGAMTQY
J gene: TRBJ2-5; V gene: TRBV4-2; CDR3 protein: ASSQEGQGTETQY
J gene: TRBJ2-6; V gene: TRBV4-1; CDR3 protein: ASSKSLSGANVLT
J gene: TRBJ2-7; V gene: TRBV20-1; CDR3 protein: SAPRGDIISYEQY
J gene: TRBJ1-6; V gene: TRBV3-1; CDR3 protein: ASSQFQDVSPLH
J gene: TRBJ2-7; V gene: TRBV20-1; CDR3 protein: SAESGITYEQY
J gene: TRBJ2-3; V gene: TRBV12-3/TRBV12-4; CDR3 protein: ASKLVGQGTNTQY
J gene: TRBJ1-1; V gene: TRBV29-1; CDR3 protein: SVEDTGTYSSEAF
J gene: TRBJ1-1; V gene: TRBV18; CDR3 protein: TSSPTLGGGNTEAF
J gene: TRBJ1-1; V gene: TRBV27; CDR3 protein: ARRRRRPYTEAF
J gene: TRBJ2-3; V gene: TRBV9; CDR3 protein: ASSSTPGGTDTQY
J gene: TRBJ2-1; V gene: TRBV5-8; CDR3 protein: ASSYDRGYNEQF
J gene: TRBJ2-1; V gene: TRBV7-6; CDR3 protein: ASSLRVGLAGGSYNEQF
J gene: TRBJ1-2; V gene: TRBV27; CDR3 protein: ASRTGVRAGGYT
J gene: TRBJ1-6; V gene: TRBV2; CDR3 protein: ASDRGSPLH
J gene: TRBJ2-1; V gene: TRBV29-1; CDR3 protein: SVVGSGSLANSYNEQF
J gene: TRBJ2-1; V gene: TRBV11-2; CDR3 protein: AGSLEPPRPSGSSYNEQF
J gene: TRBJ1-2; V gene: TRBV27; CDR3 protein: ASRVGSGYT
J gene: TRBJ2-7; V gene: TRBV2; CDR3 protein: ASRQVRYEQY
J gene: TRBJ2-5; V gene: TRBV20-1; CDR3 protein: SLKGRQETQY
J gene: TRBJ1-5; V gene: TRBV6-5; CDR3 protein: ASSYGTPLLGNQPQH
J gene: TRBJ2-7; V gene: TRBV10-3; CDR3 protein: ASRDPPYEQY